Here is one TCR beta chain with its context. V dropped 0 bases and J dropped 4; count of bases not matched to a gene: 7. The CDR3 has 17 amino acids. CDR1 is SGDLS, CDR2 YYNGEE, per germline. This entry is derived from a study of blood T cell repertoires in COVID-19. Generated by immunoSEQ multiplex PCR, the TCRdb table keeps only in-frame clones and is missing some. The sample lists under 250,000 clones, 75% to 85% seen once, with 4.5% to 5.5% in the top ten. This TCR came from a man aged 45-65 years with COVID-19, enrolled during active disease. The sequencing input was peripheral blood. This chain joins TRBV9 and TRBJ2-2, with 9 nucleotides matching TRBD1. In DNA, the CDR3 is TGTGCCAGCAGCGTAGGTCTGGGACAGGGAGCCACCGGGGAGCTGTTTTTT. It translates to CASSVGLGQGATGELFF.